Each of the 10 T cell receptor beta chains below was sequenced from the same sample in a study of OX40 agonist ivuxolimab in advanced cancers. Library method: the immunoSEQ multiplex PCR assay. TCRdb retrieved this table from immuneACCESS and kept in-frame rearrangements only. Not all clones are present; in checked studies, unresolved V genes account for under half, and no reason is known for the remainder. This sample comprises 50,000 to 70,000 clones, 80% to 90% of them detected only once. The ten largest clones add up to 0.3% to 0.4% of the sample. The sequencing used CD4+ or CD8+ T cells sorted from blood, collected in a trial of the OX40 agonist ivuxolimab. Every receptor here comes from an adult with an advanced solid tumor such as melanoma, head and neck, liver or kidney cancer.

The CDR3 DNA sequence: TGTGCTAGTGGTTATACAACACCACGGGACAGGGTTGGGAACTATGGCTACACCTTC. Its protein is CASGYTTPRDRVGNYGYTF. This sequence joins TRBV12-5 and TRBJ1-2, with 9 nucleotides matching TRBD1. This CDR3 is built from 19 residues. Germline V CDR1 and CDR2: LGHNT, FRNRAP. V lost 4 bases, J lost 2 bases, and 17 bases stayed unmatched.

The chain uses TRBV5-5 and TRBJ2-7; TRBD1 aligns across 10 bases. The V gene end was trimmed by 3 bases and the J gene end by 2 bases; junction bases not matched to a gene: 5. CDR3 length: 15 residues. Germline CDR1 reads SGHKS; CDR2 reads YYEKEE (reference sequence). For the CDR3, the DNA is TGTGCCAGCAGCTGGACAGGGGGAAACCCCTACGAGCAGTACTTC. Protein: CASSWTGGNPYEQYF.

The chain is built from TRBV11-2 and TRBJ2-2; 8 bases agree with TRBD1. The CDR3 runs 15 residues. CDR1 SGHAT and CDR2 FQNNGV come from the germline V gene. Unmatched junction bases numbered 15, after V lost 11 bases and J lost 7 bases. Written as DNA, the CDR3 is TGTGCCGTACGAGGGACAGGCCCAGAGGGCGGGGAGCTGTTTTTT. Amino acid sequence: CAVRGTGPEGGELFF.

V is TRBV29-1 and J is TRBJ2-2; D is ambiguous. The CDR3 is 18 residues long. The V gene lost 0 bases and the J gene lost 7 bases, with 24 bases spanning the gap. Germline CDR1 is SQVTM and CDR2 is ANQGSEA. DNA of the CDR3: TGCAGCGTTGAAGATCGTCCGCTAAGTTTCGGATCGTACGGGGAGCTGTTTTTT. It translates to CSVEDRPLSFGSYGELFF.

The genes are TRBV4-3 and TRBJ1-1; D might be TRBD1 (6 bases). Germline V CDR1 and CDR2: LGHNA, YSLEER. This CDR3 is built from 16 residues. With 0 bases removed from V and 1 base from J, the gap between germline ends came to 12 bases. The CDR3 DNA sequence: TGCGCCAGCAGCCAAGATCGGGGGCTGAGGAACACTGAAGCTTTCTTT. Its translation: CASSQDRGLRNTEAFF.

The CDR3 loop reads CASSEGGRRGNEQFF. The DNA of the CDR3 is TGTGCCAGCAGTGAAGGCGGGAGGAGAGGGAATGAGCAGTTCTTC. J is TRBJ2-1 and V is TRBV6-1, with 8 nucleotides matching TRBD2. The V segment lost 1 base and the J segment 7 bases; nucleotides outside the gene matches: 6. The germline V gene encodes CDR1 MNHNS and CDR2 SASEGT. The length of the CDR3 is 15 residues.

The J gene is TRBJ1-2, the V gene TRBV9; D unclear. The V gene's germline CDR1 is SGDLS and CDR2 YYNGEE. This CDR3 spans 15 amino acids. V was shortened by 0 bases and J by 2 bases, with 11 bases between the two germline ends. In nucleotides, the CDR3 is TGTGCCAGCAGCGTAGACGAGATGGGGAACTATGGCTACACCTTC. Translating it yields CASSVDEMGNYGYTF.

The chain recombines TRBV18 with TRBJ2-5, with 8 bases aligning to TRBD1. The CDR3 loop spans 15 amino acids. J gave up 1 base and V 1 base, and 2 bases lay outside the gene matches. The V gene's germline CDR1 is KGHSH and CDR2 LQKENI. CDR3 sequence: CASSPRTGIQETQYF. The CDR3 DNA reads TGTGCCAGCTCACCACGGACAGGGATCCAAGAGACCCAGTACTTC.

The chain couples TRBV27 to TRBJ1-6; weak D call: TRBD1 (5 bases). Trimming left V 2 bases short and J 7 bases short, with 6 bases between. The germline V gene encodes CDR1 MNHEY and CDR2 SMNVEV (reference sequence). The CDR3 has 13 amino acids. The CDR3, as DNA: TGTGCCAGCAGTTTACCAGGGAATTCACCCCTCCACTTT. Translation gives CASSLPGNSPLHF.

The rearrangement joins TRBV5-1 to TRBJ2-1; 10 bases fit TRBD1. Per the germline V gene, CDR1 is SGHRS and CDR2 is YFSETQ. CDR3 size: 15 residues. V gave up 2 bases and J gave up 6 bases; unmatched junction bases: 5. This chain's CDR3 is CASSFLGQGTNEQFF. CDR3 in DNA: TGCGCCAGCAGCTTCTTGGGACAGGGGACCAATGAGCAGTTCTTC.